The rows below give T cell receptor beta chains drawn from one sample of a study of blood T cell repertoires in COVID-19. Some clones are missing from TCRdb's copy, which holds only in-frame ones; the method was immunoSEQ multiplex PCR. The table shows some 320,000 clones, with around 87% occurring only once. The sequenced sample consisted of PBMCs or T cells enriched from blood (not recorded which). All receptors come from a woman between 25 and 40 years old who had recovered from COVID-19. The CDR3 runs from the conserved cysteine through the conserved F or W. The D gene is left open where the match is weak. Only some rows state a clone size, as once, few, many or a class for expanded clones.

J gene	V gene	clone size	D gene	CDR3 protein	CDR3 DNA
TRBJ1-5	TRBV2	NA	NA	CASQGSDNQPQHF	TGTGCCAGTCAGGGTTCTGACAATCAGCCCCAGCATTTT
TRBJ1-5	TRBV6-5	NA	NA	CASSYSTLGPQHF	TGTGCCAGCAGTTACTCAACCCTCGGGCCCCAGCATTTT
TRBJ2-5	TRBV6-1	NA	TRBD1	CASSELWTGVVTQYF	TGTGCCAGCAGTGAACTCTGGACAGGGGTAGTGACCCAGTACTTC
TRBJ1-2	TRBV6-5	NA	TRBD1	CASIPSGDRGGGYTF	TGTGCCAGCATCCCATCTGGGGACAGGGGCGGTGGCTACACCTTC
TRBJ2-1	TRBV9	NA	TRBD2	CASSVDSGGRDEQFF	TGTGCCAGCAGCGTAGATAGCGGGGGGCGCGATGAGCAGTTCTTC
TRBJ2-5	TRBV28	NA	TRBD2	CASSFLWTSGGNIKETQYF	TGTGCCAGCAGCTTCCTTTGGACTAGCGGGGGGAATATTAAAGAGACCCAGTACTTC
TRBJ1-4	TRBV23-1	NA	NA	CASSQSPQKLFF	TGCGCCAGCAGTCAATCCCCTCAAAAACTGTTTTTT
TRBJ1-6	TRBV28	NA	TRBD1	CASSRRTGGSSPLHF	TGTGCCAGCAGCCGCCGGACAGGTGGGAGTTCACCCCTCCACTTT
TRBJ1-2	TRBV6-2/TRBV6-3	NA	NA	CASSYRGYRGYGYTF	TGTGCCAGCAGTTACAGGGGCTATAGAGGTTATGGCTACACCTTC
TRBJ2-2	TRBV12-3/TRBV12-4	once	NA	CASSFITGELFF	TGTGCCAGCAGCTTTATAACCGGGGAGCTGTTTTTT
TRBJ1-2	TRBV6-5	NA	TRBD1	CASSYSTGGAAGYTF	TGTGCCAGCAGTTACTCGACAGGGGGCGCGGCTGGCTACACCTTC
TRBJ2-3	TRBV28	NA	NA	CASSLTYTQYF	TGTGCCAGCAGTTTAACATATACGCAGTATTTT
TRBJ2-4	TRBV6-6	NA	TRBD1	CASSYSRDSNIQYF	TGTGCCAGCAGTTACTCGAGGGACAGTAACATTCAGTACTTC
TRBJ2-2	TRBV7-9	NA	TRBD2	CASSSSPGGSETGELFF	TGTGCCAGCAGCTCATCTCCGGGAGGCTCAGAGACCGGGGAGCTGTTTTTT
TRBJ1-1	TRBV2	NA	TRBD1	CASSPIEIRQGWTEAFF	TGTGCCAGCAGTCCCATCGAAATAAGACAGGGATGGACTGAAGCTTTCTTT
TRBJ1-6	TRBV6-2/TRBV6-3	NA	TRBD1	CASSSLTGEENSPLHF	TGTGCCAGCAGTTCCCTGACAGGGGAGGAAAATTCACCCCTCCACTTT
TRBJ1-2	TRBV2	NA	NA	CASSITYGYTF	TGTGCCAGCAGTATAACTTATGGCTACACCTTC
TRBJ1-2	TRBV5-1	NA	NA	CASSLEGRGLDGYTF	TGCGCCAGCAGCTTGGAGGGTCGGGGGTTGGATGGCTACACCTTC
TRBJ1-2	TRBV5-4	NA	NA	CASSTGNFDGYTF	TGTGCCAGCAGCACCGGGAACTTCGACGGCTACACCTTC
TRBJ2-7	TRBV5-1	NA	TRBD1	CASSLLGQGSYEQYF	TGCGCCAGCAGCTTGCTTGGACAGGGGTCTTACGAGCAGTACTTC
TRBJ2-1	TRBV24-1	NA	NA	CATSDLRAVGSYNEQFF	TGTGCCACCAGTGATTTAAGAGCGGTTGGCTCCTACAATGAGCAGTTCTTC
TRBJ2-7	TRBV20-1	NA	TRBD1	CSASGGTGIHEQYF	TGCAGTGCTAGTGGGGGGACAGGGATCCATGAGCAGTACTTC
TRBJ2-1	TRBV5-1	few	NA	CASSLGQGSYNEQFF	TGCGCCAGCAGCCTGGGGCAGGGCTCCTACAATGAGCAGTTCTTC
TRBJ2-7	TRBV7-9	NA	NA	CASSGTAGYEQYF	TGTGCCAGCAGCGGGACTGCCGGCTACGAGCAGTACTTC
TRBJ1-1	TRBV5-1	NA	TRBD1	CASSLVEGQEAFF	TGCGCCAGCAGCTTGGTGGAGGGACAGGAAGCTTTCTTT
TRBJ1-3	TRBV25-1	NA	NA	CASTGRAGTSGNTIYF	TGTGCCAGCACCGGCAGGGCAGGAACCTCTGGAAACACCATATATTTT
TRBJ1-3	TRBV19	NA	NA	CASSITEGNTIYF	TGTGCCAGTAGTATAACAGAGGGAAACACCATATATTTT
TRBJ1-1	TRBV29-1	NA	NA	CSVLSQKNTEAFF	TGCAGCGTTCTATCACAGAAGAACACTGAAGCTTTCTTT
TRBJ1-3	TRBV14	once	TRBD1	CASSHDRARQRNTIYF	TGTGCCAGCAGTCACGACAGGGCGCGCCAGCGAAACACCATATATTTT
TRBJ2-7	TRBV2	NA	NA	CASREGDYEQYF	TGTGCCAGCAGAGAGGGGGACTACGAGCAGTACTTC
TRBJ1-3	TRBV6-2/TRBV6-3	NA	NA	CASSYLGEDTIYF	TGTGCCAGCAGTTACTTAGGAGAGGACACCATATATTTT
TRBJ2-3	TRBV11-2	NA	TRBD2	CASSLRRGGTDTQYF	TGTGCCAGCAGCTTACGTCGGGGGGGCACAGATACGCAGTATTTT
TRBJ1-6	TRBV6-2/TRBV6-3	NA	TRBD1	CASSYLDRGNSPLHF	TGTGCCAGCAGTTACCTGGACAGGGGGAATTCACCCCTCCACTTT
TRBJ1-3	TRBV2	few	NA	CASSVLGVGNTIYF	TGTGCCAGCAGTGTATTAGGGGTAGGAAACACCATATATTTT
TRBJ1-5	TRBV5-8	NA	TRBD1	CASSPGQGHQPQHF	TGTGCCAGCAGCCCTGGACAGGGGCATCAGCCCCAGCATTTT
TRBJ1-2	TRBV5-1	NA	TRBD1	CASSSEQGLNYGYTF	TGCGCCAGCAGCTCGGAACAGGGGCTCAACTATGGCTACACCTTC
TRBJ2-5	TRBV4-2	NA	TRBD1	CASSSTSGTGGQETQYF	TGTGCCAGCAGCTCCACCTCGGGGACAGGGGGCCAAGAGACCCAGTACTTC
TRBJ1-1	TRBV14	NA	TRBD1	CASSLTGTGSFVNTEAFF	TGTGCCAGCAGCTTGACCGGGACAGGGTCATTCGTGAACACTGAAGCTTTCTTT
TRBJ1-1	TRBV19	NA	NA	CASSSRQDTEAFF	TGTGCCAGTAGCTCCCGTCAGGACACTGAAGCTTTCTTT
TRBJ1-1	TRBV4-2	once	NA	CASSQVRGNTEAFF	TGTGCCAGCAGCCAAGTCCGGGGGAACACTGAAGCTTTCTTT
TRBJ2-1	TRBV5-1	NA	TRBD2	CASSRSILAGARNEQFF	TGCGCCAGCAGCAGATCCATACTAGCGGGGGCCAGAAATGAGCAGTTCTTC
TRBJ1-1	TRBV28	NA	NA	CASSFWRQPNTEAFF	TGTGCCAGCAGTTTTTGGCGACAGCCGAACACTGAAGCTTTCTTT
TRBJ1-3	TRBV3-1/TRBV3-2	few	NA	CASSQDLGASGNTIYF	TGTGCCAGCAGCCAAGATCTGGGGGCTAGCGGAAACACCATATATTTT
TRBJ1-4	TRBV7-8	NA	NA	CASSFRRGDEKLFF	TGTGCCAGCAGCTTTCGAAGAGGTGATGAAAAACTGTTTTTT
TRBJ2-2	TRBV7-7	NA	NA	CASSSEGGNTGELFF	TGTGCCAGCAGCTCAGAAGGGGGAAACACCGGGGAGCTGTTTTTT
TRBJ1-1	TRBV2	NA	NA	CASSATGTSPEAFF	TGTGCCAGCAGTGCTACAGGGACCTCACCTGAAGCTTTCTTT
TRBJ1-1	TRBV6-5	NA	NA	CASSYEGADTEAFF	TGTGCCAGCAGTTACGAAGGGGCCGACACTGAAGCTTTCTTT
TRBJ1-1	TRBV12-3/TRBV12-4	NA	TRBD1	CASSATGGTEAFF	TGTGCCAGCAGCGCGACAGGGGGCACTGAAGCTTTCTTT
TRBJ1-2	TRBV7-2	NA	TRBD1	CASSRGQEIYGYTF	TGTGCCAGCAGCCGGGGACAGGAAATCTATGGCTACACCTTC
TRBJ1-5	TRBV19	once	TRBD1	CASSIQGTGPQHF	TGTGCCAGTAGTATACAGGGGACAGGGCCCCAGCATTTT
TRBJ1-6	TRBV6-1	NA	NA	CASSEAGGASYNSPLHF	TGTGCCAGCAGTGAAGCGGGGGGAGCCTCCTATAATTCACCCCTCCACTTT
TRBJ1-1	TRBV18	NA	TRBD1	CASSPKGQLNTEAFF	TGTGCCAGCTCACCTAAGGGACAGTTGAACACTGAAGCTTTCTTT
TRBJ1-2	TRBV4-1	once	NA	CASSPVGQGGIGYTF	TGCGCCAGCAGCCCGGTAGGGCAAGGGGGAATTGGCTACACCTTC